This T cell receptor beta chain appears in the sequencing data of a study of T cell changes during pregnancy in multiple sclerosis. Profiled with immunoSEQ multiplex PCR; TCRdb holds only in-frame clones, not every one. The table shows about 70,000 clones, with 92% occurring only once. The V gene's germline CDR1 is KGHSH and CDR2 LQKENI. Trimming removed 3 bases from V and 4 bases from J; junction bases left unmatched: 5. This CDR3 comprises 16 residues. This sequence originates from a female donor with multiple sclerosis, enrolled in a pregnancy study. The material was CD4+ T cells from peripheral blood mononuclear cells, obtained after pregnancy. The V and J genes are TRBV18 and TRBJ1-3; 11 bases line up with TRBD1. CDR3 amino acids: CASSPGQGARGNTIYF. In nucleotides, the CDR3 is TGTGCCAGCTCACCCGGACAGGGGGCGCGGGGAAACACCATATATTTT.